The 20 T cell receptor beta chains given below trace back to one sample, sequenced in a study of OX40 agonist ivuxolimab in advanced cancers. Repertoires were generated with immunoSEQ multiplex PCR, while TCRdb's copy carries only in-frame clones and drops some. This table has 20,000 to 25,000 clones, roughly 91% appearing once. Sequenced material: CD4+ or CD8+ T cells sorted from blood, taken in a trial of the OX40 agonist ivuxolimab. These receptors all stem from an adult with an advanced solid tumor such as melanoma, head and neck, liver or kidney cancer.

In nucleotides, the CDR3 is TGTGCCATCAGTGAAGCGGGTAGCAATCAGCCCCAGCATTTT. It yields the protein CAISEAGSNQPQHF. The chain carries TRBV10-3 and TRBJ1-5; no clear D gene. Deletions cut 3 bases from V and 0 bases from J, with 6 bases between. The germline CDR1 and CDR2 sequences are ENHRY and SYGVKD. CDR3 length: 14 residues.

The J gene is TRBJ2-4, the V gene TRBV11-2; the match to TRBD1 covers 10 bases. CDR3 length: 15 amino acids. Germline loops: CDR1 SGHAT, CDR2 FQNNGV. The ends lost 5 bases at V and 7 bases at J; junction bases unmatched: 8. The CDR3 DNA sequence: TGTGCCAGCAGCGACAGGGGGCTTTCGGCGAACATTCAGTACTTC. This gives the protein CASSDRGLSANIQYF.

The chain carries TRBV27 and TRBJ1-2; no reliable D call. Trimming shortened V by 6 bases and J by 4 bases, and 6 bases separated the two germline ends. Germline V CDR1 and CDR2: MNHEY, SMNVEV (reference sequence). This CDR3 is 11 amino acids long. In nucleotides, the CDR3 is TGTGCCAGCAGCTCGGGCTATGGCTACACCTTC. Translated, it gives CASSSGYGYTF.

The chain has TRBV7-9 and TRBJ2-5, with D possibly matching TRBD2 (6 bases). CDR1 and CDR2 from the germline V gene are SEHNR and FQNEAQ (reference sequence). V was shortened by 6 bases and J by 3 bases, with 17 bases between the two germline ends. The CDR3 is 15 residues long. CDR3 sequence reads: CASRGSRGGKETQYF. The CDR3 DNA follows: TGTGCCAGCAGAGGATCTCGAGGCGGGAAAGAGACCCAGTACTTC.

The chain has TRBV25-1 and TRBJ2-1; possibly TRBD2 for D (6 bases). This CDR3 contains 13 residues. Trimming removed 8 bases at V and 1 base at J, with 9 bases between. CDR1 MGHDK and CDR2 SYGVNS come from the germline V gene. The CDR3 sequence: CASGLPSYNEQFF. As DNA, the CDR3 is TGTGCCAGCGGACTACCATCCTACAATGAGCAGTTCTTC.

The rearrangement uses TRBV5-1 and TRBJ1-2; D not resolved. Germline V CDR1 and CDR2: SGHRS, YFSETQ. This CDR3 spans 13 amino acids. V was cut by 0 bases and J by 4 bases, with 7 bases left in between. CDR3 nucleotide sequence: TGCGCCAGCAGCTTGGGCAGTCTCTATGGCTACACCTTC. Amino acid sequence: CASSLGSLYGYTF.

J is TRBJ1-4 and V is TRBV6-1; 7 bases align to TRBD1. The CDR3 spans 16 residues. CDR1 and CDR2 from the germline V gene are MNHNS and SASEGT. J was trimmed by 5 bases and V by 1 base; bases with no gene match: 7. CDR3 amino acids: CASSEGQGGPNEKLFF. In nucleotides, the CDR3 is TGTGCCAGCAGTGAAGGACAGGGTGGCCCAAATGAAAAACTGTTTTTT.

The chain is built from TRBV27 and TRBJ2-6, with D maybe TRBD2 (7 bases). Germline lookup yields CDR1 MNHEY and CDR2 SMNVEV (reference sequence). CDR3 length equals 15 residues. V was cut by 7 bases and J by 2 bases, with 12 bases left in between. CDR3 in amino acids: CASTKGGPGANVLTF. DNA of the CDR3: TGTGCCAGCACGAAGGGGGGGCCTGGGGCCAACGTCCTGACTTTC.

The rearrangement uses TRBV19 and TRBJ2-7, with D maybe TRBD2 (6 bases). The CDR3 length is 14 residues. Germline CDR1 is LNHDA and CDR2 is SQIVND (reference sequence). V was pared by 6 bases and J by 1 base, with 13 bases between. This chain's CDR3 is CASSSFSGSYEQYF. CDR3 nucleotides: TGTGCCAGTAGCTCCTTTAGCGGTTCCTACGAGCAGTACTTC.

This chain links TRBV6-1 with TRBJ1-6; D not resolved. The CDR3 totals 11 residues. Germline V lookup: CDR1 MNHNS, CDR2 SASEGT. The V gene lost 7 bases and the J gene lost 8 bases, with 6 bases spanning the gap. The CDR3 coding sequence is TGTGCCAGCAAGGTGGATTCACCCCTCCACTTT. It codes for CASKVDSPLHF.

J is TRBJ2-1 and V is TRBV10-3; 9 nucleotides match TRBD2. CDR3 length equals 16 residues. CDR1 ENHRY and CDR2 SYGVKD come from the germline V gene. The J segment lost 4 bases and the V segment lost 7 bases, leaving 11 bases of the junction unmatched. CDR3 sequence (DNA): TGTGCCATCAACGCGGGGGGGCCGGTATCATACAATGAGCAGTTCTTC. It codes for CAINAGGPVSYNEQFF.

As concerns this clone: A junction boundary mismatches the germline segment, possibly from a read error. The gene calls are TRBV30 and TRBJ1-1; maybe TRBD1 (5 bases). Per the germline V gene, CDR1 is GTSNPN and CDR2 is SVGIG (reference sequence). This CDR3 spans 15 amino acids. The CDR3 DNA reads as TGTGCCTGGAGTCAGGGTGGTAGGGTGAAAACTGAAGCTTTCTTT. It yields the protein CAWSQGGRVKTEAFF.

J is TRBJ1-6 and V is TRBV2; D ambiguous. Germline V gene lookup returns CDR1 SNHLY and CDR2 FYNNEI. The V gene lost 0 bases and the J gene lost 13 bases, with 13 bases spanning the gap. The CDR3 runs to 14 residues. DNA of the CDR3: TGTGCCAGCAGTGAAGCGCTGGCAGATCTCCCCCTCCACTTT. The encoded protein is CASSEALADLPLHF.

This clone was observed once. The genes are TRBV6-1 and TRBJ2-7, with a weak D call TRBD2 (6 bases). Germline CDR1 and CDR2: MNHNS and SASEGT. The ends were cut back, 7 bases at V and 2 bases at J, with 18 bases in the middle. The CDR3 totals 15 residues. The CDR3 spells CASNPRGISPYEQYF. For the CDR3, the DNA is TGTGCCAGCAACCCCCGGGGGATCTCCCCCTACGAGCAGTACTTC.

The rearrangement joins TRBV6-6 to TRBJ1-1; tentatively, D is TRBD1 (5 bases). Germline values: CDR1 MNHNY, CDR2 SVGAGI (reference sequence). The V gene lost 11 bases and the J gene lost 6 bases, with 16 bases spanning the gap. The CDR3 has 12 residues. The CDR3 here is CAGVGAGAEAFF. Here the CDR3 DNA reads TGTGCCGGAGTCGGGGCTGGGGCTGAAGCTTTCTTT.

The genes are TRBV9 and TRBJ2-5, with 7 bases fitting TRBD2. Near its end, the DNA agrees better with TRBJ2-7, so the J call may be wrong. Germline CDR1 SGDLS, CDR2 YYNGEE. The CDR3 contains 15 residues. CDR3 loop: CASSVAAGETYEQYF. The CDR3 DNA follows: TGTGCCAGCAGCGTAGCGGCGGGGGAGACCTACGAGCAGTACTTC.

V is TRBV5-6 and J is TRBJ2-1, with unresolved D. Between the trimmed V and J ends, which lost 3 bases and 12 bases, there was a span of 10 bases. Germline V gene data show CDR1 as SGHDT and CDR2 as YYEEEE. This CDR3 region has 11 residues. CDR3 sequence reads: CASSYRDGQFF. CDR3 in DNA: TGTGCCAGCAGCTATCGAGATGGGCAGTTCTTC.

The V and J genes are TRBV6-1 and TRBJ2-1; D not certain. The germline gives CDR1 MNHNS, CDR2 SASEGT. V lost 4 bases and J 6 bases, leaving 10 bases between the germline ends. This CDR3 has 13 amino acids. CDR3 in amino acids: CASSVQGSNEQFF. The CDR3 nucleotides are TGTGCCAGCAGTGTTCAAGGGTCCAATGAGCAGTTCTTC.

This chain connects TRBV5-6 to TRBJ2-7, with 9 bases matching TRBD1. CDR1 is SGHDT and CDR2 is YYEEEE in the germline V gene. Trimming cost V 4 bases and J 2 bases; bases outside gene matches: 7. The CDR3 is 15 residues long. CDR3 bases: TGTGCCAGCAGCGGCGTCGGGACAGGGACCTACGAGCAGTACTTC. Protein product: CASSGVGTGTYEQYF.

The gene calls are TRBV6-4 and TRBJ2-3; 8 bases align to TRBD2. Germline assignment: CDR1 MRHNA and CDR2 SNTAGT. V shed 3 bases, J shed 1 base, and the junction held 0 bases outside the gene matches. This CDR3 spans 14 amino acids. CDR3 amino acids: CASSERGGTDTQYF. DNA of the CDR3: TGTGCCAGCAGTGAGCGGGGGGGCACAGATACGCAGTATTTT.